The T cell receptor beta chain under discussion was sequenced for a study of cytomegalovirus exposure and HLA in healthy donors. Findings and limits, study-wide: In a later analysis, approximately 15,000 TCR beta sequences were associated with HLA alleles at 0.05 false discovery rate.

The CDR3 has 14 amino acids. Trimming left V 5 bases short and J 4 bases short, with 14 bases between. Looked up from germline, CDR1 is MGHDK and CDR2 is SYGVNS. In nominal health when sampled, donors likely had unrecorded immune exposures nonetheless. Notes on this clone: Its specificity is not known.

Amplification used 60 Vbeta primers and 13 Jbeta primers. The authors' processing: There were tens of millions of unique TCR beta chains by a later count, and approximately 10 million of them were shared. Assay: immunoSEQ multiplex PCR; the TCRdb copy retains only in-frame clones and omits some. V, J and clone size derive from that table, while D and trimming were established from the DNA sequence. The sample lists 160,000 or so clones, around 79% seen once, with 0.5% in the top ten. J is TRBJ1-1 and V is TRBV25-1; possible D gene TRBD1, 5 bases. This receptor was obtained from a woman between 50 and 59 years old in good health and CMV-seronegative. Sample: PBMCs. CDR3 nucleotides: TGTGCCAGCAGTACCCCCGGGGGGAGCACTGAAGCTTTCTTT. Translating it yields CASSTPGGSTEAFF. Variable domain in full (rest from reference TRBV25-1 and TRBJ1-1): EADIYQTPRYLVIGTGKKITLECSQTMGHDKMYWYQQDPGMELHLIHYSYGVNSTEKGDLSSESTVSRIRTEHFPLTLESARPSHTSQYLCASSTPGGSTEAFFGQGTRLTVV.